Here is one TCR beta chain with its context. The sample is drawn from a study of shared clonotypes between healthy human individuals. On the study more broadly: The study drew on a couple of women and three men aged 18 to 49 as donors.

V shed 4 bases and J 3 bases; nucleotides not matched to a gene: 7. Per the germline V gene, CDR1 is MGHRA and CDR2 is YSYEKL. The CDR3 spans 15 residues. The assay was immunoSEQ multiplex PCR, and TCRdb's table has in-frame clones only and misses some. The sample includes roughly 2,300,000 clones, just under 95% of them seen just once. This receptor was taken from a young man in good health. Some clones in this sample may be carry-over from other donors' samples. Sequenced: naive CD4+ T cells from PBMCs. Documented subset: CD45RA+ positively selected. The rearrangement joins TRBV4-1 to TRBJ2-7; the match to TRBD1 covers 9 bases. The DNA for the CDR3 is TGCGCCAGCAGCCCAGGACAGGGGTACTTCTACGAGCAGTACTTC. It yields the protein CASSPGQGYFYEQYF.